Below are 31 T cell receptor beta chains sequenced from a single sample in a study of T cells in Graves' hyperthyroidism and ophthalmopathy. RNA transcripts provided the source from which TCR beta CDR3 regions were amplified. First-round RT-PCR with HTBI primers amplified the TCR CDR3 region. TCRdb re-called the multiplex PCR reads with MiXCR, one entry per CDR3 protein. The profile shows 250,000 to 350,000 distinct CDR3 sequences, approximately 17% of them singletons. Sample: blood. The source is a man aged 25 to 40 with Graves' hyperthyroidism.

This sequence joins TRBV18 and TRBJ1-6, with 10 bases that match TRBD1. The CDR3 loop spans 16 amino acids. The germline V gene encodes CDR1 KGHSH and CDR2 LQKENI. The J segment lost 7 bases and the V segment lost 4 bases, leaving 7 bases of the junction unmatched. The chain's CDR3 is CASSRTGQGENSPLHF. CDR3 sequence (DNA): TGTGCCAGCTCACGCACAGGACAGGGGGAGAATTCACCCCTCCACTTT.

This chain connects TRBV12-3 or TRBV12-4 to TRBJ1-4; tentative D call: TRBD1 (5 bases). The ends were cut back, 5 bases at V and 11 bases at J, with 12 bases in the middle. This CDR3 region has 12 residues. CDR3 in amino acids: CASSLDSVKLFF. As DNA, the CDR3 is TGTGCCAGCAGTCTCGACAGCGTGAAACTGTTTTTT.

J is TRBJ1-6 and V is TRBV6-1; D is uncertain. Germline values: CDR1 MNHNS, CDR2 SASEGT. Trimming took 6 bases from V and 7 from J, leaving 22 bases between them. The CDR3 totals 17 residues. CDR3 nucleotide sequence: TGTGCCAGCAGCAAACTCCTCGCAGCTAACGAGAATTCACCCCTCCACTTT. Translation gives CASSKLLAANENSPLHF.

The chain has TRBV4-1 and TRBJ1-6, with D unclear. Deletions cut 4 bases from V and 10 bases from J, with 11 bases between. The CDR3 is 13 residues long. Looked up from germline, CDR1 is MGHRA and CDR2 is YSYEKL. This chain's CDR3 is CASSRDPPSPLHF. In nucleotides, the CDR3 is TGCGCCAGCAGCCGAGATCCCCCCTCACCCCTCCACTTT.

This clonotype was detected many times. The V and J genes are TRBV6-5 and TRBJ2-7, with 8 bases aligning to TRBD2. V lost 2 bases to trimming and J lost 7 bases; unmatched junction nucleotides: 7. The CDR3 sequence is 14 residues long. Germline CDR1 reads MNHEY; CDR2 reads SVGAGI. As DNA, the CDR3 is TGTGCCAGCAGTTACGGGGGGCCGGGAGGGGAGCAGTACTTC. Translating gives CASSYGGPGGEQYF.

This clonotype was observed many times. V gene TRBV27 combines with J gene TRBJ2-7; D is unclear. This CDR3 has 14 amino acids. Germline V lookup: CDR1 MNHEY, CDR2 SMNVEV (reference sequence). With 5 bases removed from V and 3 bases from J, the gap between germline ends came to 14 bases. The CDR3 DNA sequence: TGTGCCAGCAGTCCCCGGGCCATCGTCTACGAGCAGTACTTC. Its translation is CASSPRAIVYEQYF.

This clonotype has a handful of counts. The V and J genes are TRBV6-1 and TRBJ2-1, with 13 positions matching TRBD2. The trim removed 7 bases at V and 6 bases at J, leaving 9 bases unmatched. The CDR3 length is 16 residues. Looked up from germline, CDR1 is MNHNS and CDR2 is SASEGT. CDR3 loop: CASTDPGLAGFNEQFF. The DNA of the CDR3 is TGTGCCAGCACGGACCCGGGACTAGCGGGATTCAATGAGCAGTTCTTC.

In the case of this clonotype: Given a much more abundant clone one base away, this may be a read error. The genes are TRBV28 and TRBJ2-7; 8 bases are shared with TRBD2. V lost 4 bases and J lost 7; bases outside the gene matches: 21. The CDR3 has 18 residues. Per germline, CDR1 MDHEN and CDR2 SYDVKM. The CDR3 DNA reads as TGTGCCAGCAGTTCAATGAGGTTATACGGGAGGGCCATGGATGAGCAGTACTTC. This encodes CASSSMRLYGRAMDEQYF.

V and J are TRBV20-1 and TRBJ2-3; 10 bases line up with TRBD2. The CDR3 length is 15 residues. The ends lost 7 bases at V and 4 bases at J; junction bases unmatched: 11. Germline V gives CDR1 DFQATT, CDR2 SNEGSKA (reference sequence). CDR3 nucleotide sequence: TGCAGTGGGACTAGCGGCTCCGAGGTTGCAGATACGCAGTATTTT. Translating it yields CSGTSGSEVADTQYF.

This clonotype was counted between two and nine times. J is TRBJ2-3 and V is TRBV7-9, with TRBD2 identical over 7 bases. V shed 6 bases and J 10 bases; nucleotides not matched to a gene: 16. The CDR3 consists of 15 residues. The germline V gene has CDR1 SEHNR and CDR2 FQNEAQ (reference sequence). The CDR3 is CASSSPKREIGAQYF. The CDR3 DNA reads TGTGCCAGCAGTTCCCCCAAGCGGGAAATCGGGGCGCAGTATTTT.

This clonotype was seen more than once but under ten times. The rearrangement joins TRBV4-1 to TRBJ2-3, with 10 bases that match TRBD2. The germline gives CDR1 MGHRA, CDR2 YSYEKL. This CDR3 is 17 amino acids long. Trimming cost V 1 base and J 6 bases; bases outside gene matches: 10. CDR3 region: CASSQAPSGSGRDTQYF. The CDR3 nucleotides are TGCGCCAGCAGCCAAGCTCCTAGCGGGAGTGGGAGGGATACGCAGTATTTT.

This clonotype was observed at least ten times. The chain has TRBV12-3 or TRBV12-4 and TRBJ2-7; no definite D call. The CDR3 spans 12 residues. V shed 3 bases and J shed 3 bases, with 6 bases lying between them. The CDR3 nucleotides read TGTGCCAGCAGTTTCTCGAACTACGAGCAGTACTTC. Its translation: CASSFSNYEQYF.

The chain links TRBV19 to TRBJ2-5, with TRBD1 matching 7 bases. Germline V gene data show CDR1 as LNHDA and CDR2 as SQIVND (reference sequence). V was pared by 2 bases and J by 1 base, with 4 bases of the junction left unmatched. The CDR3 sequence is 15 residues long. CDR3 loop: CASSITTGLQETQYF. DNA of the CDR3: TGTGCCAGTAGTATAACGACAGGGCTCCAAGAGACCCAGTACTTC. The whole variable domain, filled in from reference TRBV19 and TRBJ2-5, reads DGGITQSPKYLFRKEGQNVTLSCEQNLNHDAMYWYRQDPGQGLRLIYYSQIVNDFQKGDIAEGYSVSREKKESFPLTVTSAQKNPTAFYLCASSITTGLQETQYFGPGTRLLVL.

Comment on this clonotype: It is likely a read error, because the conserved phenylalanine at the end of the CDR3 is missing. V and J are TRBV12-3 or TRBV12-4 and TRBJ1-2, with TRBD1 identical over 7 bases. J was trimmed by 3 bases and V by 8 bases; bases with no gene match: 6. The CDR3 loop spans 13 amino acids. Written as DNA, the CDR3 is TGTGCCAGCCTCCGAGGGACAGACTATGGCTACACCCTC. Protein product: CASLRGTDYGYTL.

The gene calls are TRBV30 and TRBJ2-1, with 10 positions matching TRBD2. CDR3 length: 15 amino acids. Germline assignment: CDR1 GTSNPN and CDR2 SVGIG (reference sequence). V lost 0 bases, J lost 6 bases, and 5 bases stayed unmatched. The chain's CDR3 is CAWSVGTSGVNEQFF. The DNA of the CDR3 is TGTGCCTGGAGTGTCGGTACTAGCGGGGTCAATGAGCAGTTCTTC.

The V call is TRBV12-5, the J call TRBJ2-7, with D possibly matching TRBD2 (6 bases). Germline V CDR1 and CDR2: LGHNT, FRNRAP. CDR3 length: 14 residues. Between the trimmed V and J ends, which lost 3 bases and 5 bases, there was a span of 14 bases. The CDR3 loop reads CASGFTGERDEQYF. The DNA of the CDR3 is TGTGCTAGTGGTTTTACGGGAGAGAGAGACGAGCAGTACTTC. Full variable domain (rest looked up from reference TRBV12-5 and TRBJ2-7): DARVTQTPRHKVTEMGQEVTMRCQPILGHNTVFWYRQTMMQGLELLAYFRNRAPLDDSGMPKDRFSAEMPDATLATLKIQPSEPRDSAVYFCASGFTGERDEQYFGPGTRLTVT.

The V and J genes are TRBV5-5 and TRBJ2-2; D may correspond to TRBD1 or TRBD2 (7 bases each). The CDR3 is 16 amino acids. The germline V and J ends were trimmed by 3 bases and 6 bases, with 18 bases remaining between them. Germline V gene lookup returns CDR1 SGHKS and CDR2 YYEKEE (reference sequence). CDR3 in DNA: TGTGCCAGCAGCTACCTGGTCAGGGGGGGTGCCGGGGAGCTGTTTTTT. Translation gives CASSYLVRGGAGELFF.

The genes are TRBV13 and TRBJ2-1, with 12 bases aligning to TRBD2. CDR1 and CDR2 from the germline V gene are PRHDT and FYEKMQ (reference sequence). This CDR3 spans 15 amino acids. The V and J ends lost 6 bases and 6 bases, in that order; junction bases with no gene match: 6. The CDR3 is CASRSSGRAGNEQFF. DNA for the CDR3: TGTGCCAGCAGGTCTAGCGGGAGGGCGGGCAATGAGCAGTTCTTC.

This clonotype was detected a few times. The chain joins TRBV5-1 to TRBJ2-3; D uncertain. Trimming pared 3 bases from V and 3 bases from J, leaving 20 bases between. The CDR3 runs 17 residues. Germline V CDR1 and CDR2: SGHRS, YFSETQ. CDR3 region: CASSSPVLPPGTDTQYF. The CDR3 DNA sequence: TGCGCCAGCAGCTCCCCCGTTTTGCCCCCGGGTACAGATACGCAGTATTTT. Full variable domain (rest looked up from reference TRBV5-1 and TRBJ2-3): KAGVTQTPRYLIKTRGQQVTLSCSPISGHRSVSWYQQTPGQGLQFLFEYFSETQRNKGNFPGRFSGRQFSNSRSEMNVSTLELGDSALYLCASSSPVLPPGTDTQYFGPGTRLTVL.

The rearrangement uses TRBV27 and TRBJ1-5, with D maybe TRBD1 (5 bases). Deletions cut 1 base from V and 2 bases from J, with 9 bases between. The CDR3 extends over 15 amino acids. Germline V gene sequence: CDR1 MNHEY, CDR2 SMNVEV (reference sequence). CDR3 loop: CASSLFLGGNQPQHF. In DNA form, the CDR3 reads TGTGCCAGCAGTTTATTCTTGGGGGGCAATCAGCCCCAGCATTTT.

This clonotype came up a few times. The V call is TRBV10-3, the J call TRBJ2-3, with D maybe TRBD2 (5 bases). Germline-derived CDR1 and CDR2 are ENHRY and SYGVKD. Between the trimmed V and J ends, which lost 3 bases and 2 bases, there was a span of 18 bases. There are 17 residues in the CDR3. Here the CDR3 reads CAISDFPGTTPTDTQYF. The CDR3 DNA reads TGTGCCATCAGTGATTTTCCGGGAACAACACCCACAGATACGCAGTATTTT.

Only a few counts were recorded for this clonotype. This chain joins TRBV20-1 and TRBJ2-5; TRBD1 might be the D (5 bases). CDR1 DFQATT and CDR2 SNEGSKA come from the germline V gene (reference sequence). This CDR3 has 10 residues. V lost 7 bases and J 5 bases, leaving 8 bases between the germline ends. CDR3 nucleotides: TGCAGTGTGGGGCGGGAGACCCAGTACTTC. As protein: CSVGRETQYF.

This rearrangement joins TRBV20-1 to TRBJ1-5; 7 bases map to TRBD1. This CDR3 contains 14 residues. CDR1 is DFQATT and CDR2 is SNEGSKA in the germline V gene (reference sequence). Trimming took 0 bases from V and 8 from J; bases not matched to a gene: 7. This chain's CDR3 is CSARDLRGDEPQHF. DNA for the CDR3: TGCAGTGCTAGAGACCTCAGGGGGGATGAGCCCCAGCATTTT.

This clonotype was seen more than once but under ten times. CDR3 in DNA: TGTGCCAGCAGTCCGGGACTAGGTCGAGGCACCGGGGAGCTGTTTTTT. Its translation is CASSPGLGRGTGELFF. The V call is TRBV2, the J call TRBJ2-2, with 8 nucleotides matching TRBD2. This CDR3 has 16 amino acids. CDR1 SNHLY and CDR2 FYNNEI come from the germline V gene. V shed 5 bases, J shed 4 bases, and the junction held 9 bases outside the gene matches.

This clonotype was seen repeatedly, ten times or more. The V gene is TRBV28, the J gene TRBJ1-3, with D perhaps matching TRBD1 (5 bases). Germline-derived CDR1 and CDR2 are MDHEN and SYDVKM. The ends were cut back, 4 bases at V and 2 bases at J, with 15 bases in the middle. The CDR3 has 16 amino acids. The DNA of the CDR3 is TGTGCCAGCAGTTCCCCGGGGCACGGACCTGGAAACACCATATATTTT. Translation gives CASSSPGHGPGNTIYF. The full variable domain, with the rest looked up from reference TRBV28 and TRBJ1-3, is DVKVTQSSRYLVKRTGEKVFLECVQDMDHENMFWYRQDPGLGLRLIYFSYDVKMKEKGDIPEGYSVSREKKERFSLILESASTNQTSMYLCASSSPGHGPGNTIYFGEGSWLTVV.

This chain joins TRBV4-2 and TRBJ2-5; no clear D gene. V was clipped by 1 base and J by 4 bases, with 19 bases between them. CDR3 length: 17 residues. Germline values: CDR1 LGHNA, CDR2 YNFKEQ. The CDR3: CASSQAGVGVKGETQYF. The CDR3 bases are TGTGCCAGCAGCCAAGCGGGCGTCGGTGTCAAGGGAGAGACCCAGTACTTC.

In this sample, this clonotype turned up many times. This rearrangement joins TRBV30 to TRBJ2-5, with D perhaps TRBD2 (6 bases). The V gene lost 2 bases and the J gene lost 4 bases, with 26 bases spanning the gap. Germline CDR1 is GTSNPN and CDR2 is SVGIG (reference sequence). CDR3 size: 18 residues. CDR3 nucleotide sequence: TGTGCCTGGAGTCTAGCCCCCTATAGCGGACCCGTAGGAGAGACCCAGTACTTC. Protein sequence: CAWSLAPYSGPVGETQYF.

The sample holds many counts of this clonotype. The V and J genes are TRBV5-1 and TRBJ2-7, with TRBD2 matching 7 bases. With 3 bases clipped from V and 3 bases from J, the junction kept 9 bases outside the gene matches. Looked up from germline, CDR1 is SGHRS and CDR2 is YFSETQ. The CDR3 has 15 amino acids. The CDR3 reads CASSYGGGSDYEQYF. CDR3 sequence (DNA): TGCGCCAGCAGCTATGGGGGGGGTAGCGACTACGAGCAGTACTTC.

This clonotype was found many times. The genes are TRBV10-3 and TRBJ1-2, with D hard to call. Between the trimmed V and J ends, which lost 0 bases and 6 bases, there was a span of 11 bases. The germline V gene has CDR1 ENHRY and CDR2 SYGVKD. The CDR3 has 14 residues. The CDR3 reads CAISESTRVHGYTF. The CDR3 nucleotides read TGTGCCATCAGTGAGTCGACTCGGGTTCATGGCTACACCTTC.

This clonotype was detected ten times or more. The chain recombines TRBV7-9 with TRBJ2-1; D call uncertain. Per germline, CDR1 SEHNR and CDR2 FQNEAQ (reference sequence). The CDR3 covers 10 residues. Trimming took 2 bases from V and 10 from J, leaving 3 bases between them. CDR3 sequence: CASSLREQFF. For the CDR3, the DNA is TGTGCCAGCAGCTTAAGGGAGCAGTTCTTC. Full variable domain (remainder filled in from reference TRBV7-9 and TRBJ2-1): DTGVSQNPRHKITKRGQNVTFRCDPISEHNRLYWYRQTLGQGPEFLTYFQNEAQLEKSRLLSDRFSAERPKGSFSTLEIQRTEQGDSAMYLCASSLREQFFGPGTRLTVL.

Only a few counts were recorded for this clonotype. This chain joins TRBV28 and TRBJ2-7; 12 bases line up with TRBD1. The germline V gene has CDR1 MDHEN and CDR2 SYDVKM. The CDR3 is made up of 14 amino acids. Trimming took 2 bases from V and 6 from J; bases not matched to a gene: 2. The CDR3 protein is CASSLGTGGAEQYF. The CDR3 DNA reads as TGTGCCAGCAGTTTAGGGACAGGGGGCGCCGAGCAGTACTTC.